The rows below give T cell receptor beta chains drawn from one sample of a study of Ad26.COV2.S vaccination and SARS-CoV-2 variants. TCRdb's copy holds only in-frame clones and misses some; the assay was immunoSEQ multiplex PCR. In the table there are around 400,000 clones, 80% to 95% of which are singletons. Sequenced here: peripheral blood, sampled in a trial of Ad26.COV2.S vaccine versus placebo. The receptors were sampled from a person aged 18 to 65 who received the Ad26.COV2.S COVID-19 vaccine or a placebo. CDR3s include the opening cysteine and the closing phenylalanine or tryptophan. Each record gives: D gene, V gene, J gene, clone size, CDR3 protein, CDR3 DNA. The D gene is left open where the match is weak. Not every row has a clone size; where given, it reads once, few, many or a size class.

-,TRBV18,TRBJ1-3,-,CASSSDGTSGNTIYF,TGTGCCAGCTCATCGGACGGAACCTCTGGAAACACCATATATTTT
-,TRBV5-4,TRBJ2-5,-,CASSLAGQAGRTQYF,TGTGCCAGCAGCTTGGCAGGGCAGGCGGGGCGGACCCAGTACTTC
-,TRBV10-1,TRBJ2-7,-,CASSESMVLRITYEQYF,TGCGCCAGCAGTGAGTCGATGGTTCTCAGAATTACCTACGAGCAGTACTTC
TRBD2,TRBV27,TRBJ2-7,-,CASSSPPLAGGGNEQYF,TGTGCCAGCAGTTCACCGCCGCTAGCGGGAGGGGGGAACGAGCAGTACTTC
-,TRBV3-1/TRBV3-2,TRBJ1-6,-,CASSQEDSPLHF,TGTGCCAGCAGCCAAGAAGATTCACCCCTCCACTTT
TRBD1,TRBV7-8,TRBJ2-1,-,CASSLARTGFGEQFF,TGTGCCAGCAGCTTAGCGAGGACAGGATTCGGTGAGCAGTTCTTC
-,TRBV6-5,TRBJ1-1,-,CASKAQGSMNTEAFF,TGTGCCAGCAAGGCGCAGGGAAGCATGAACACTGAAGCTTTCTTT
TRBD1,TRBV27,TRBJ1-3,-,CASSNTQGSSGNTIYF,TGTGCCAGCAGCAACACACAGGGGAGCTCTGGAAACACCATATATTTT
-,TRBV5-1,TRBJ2-7,-,CASSLDGSYEQYF,TGCGCCAGCAGCTTAGATGGCTCCTACGAGCAGTACTTC
TRBD1,TRBV7-9,TRBJ2-7,-,CASSSQERGGFREQYF,TGTGCCAGCAGCTCCCAAGAGAGAGGGGGCTTTCGCGAGCAGTACTTC
-,TRBV7-9,TRBJ2-7,-,CASSLTTGFSSYEQYF,TGTGCCAGCAGCTTAACAACAGGCTTTAGCTCCTACGAGCAGTACTTC
-,TRBV29-1,TRBJ2-1,-,CSVGPRGINEQFF,TGCAGCGTTGGGCCTAGGGGGATCAATGAGCAGTTCTTC
-,TRBV27,TRBJ1-5,-,CASRLRGSNQPQHF,TGTGCCAGCAGACTAAGGGGTAGCAATCAGCCCCAGCATTTT
TRBD1,TRBV25-1,TRBJ2-7,-,CASSGDRGLSEQYF,TGTGCCAGCAGTGGGGACAGGGGGCTAAGTGAGCAGTACTTC
-,TRBV7-6,TRBJ2-2,few,CASSLFTAGTGELFF,TGTGCCAGCAGCTTATTCACCGCGGGCACCGGGGAGCTGTTTTTT
TRBD1,TRBV11-2,TRBJ2-2,-,CASSLGARTGTGELFF,TGTGCCAGCAGCCTAGGGGCCCGGACAGGGACCGGGGAGCTGTTTTTT